A selection of T cell receptor beta chains follows, all from one sample in a study of graft-versus-host responses after intestinal transplantation. Sequenced by immunoSEQ multiplex PCR; TCRdb stores in-frame clones only, minus some. The sample has roughly 81,000 clones, approximately 78% seen once; the top ten hold roughly 0.8%. Which antigens these TCRs recognize remains unknown. The sample here was unstimulated CD4+ T cells sorted from spleen or lymph node cells, taken before intestinal transplant. The source is a human donor who received an intestinal transplant. CDR3s include the opening cysteine and the closing phenylalanine or tryptophan. A D gene is named only where the DNA matches it firmly. Clone size is stated in some rows and not others, as once, few, many or a class when expanded.

d_call	v_call	j_call	clone_size	cdr3_aa	cdr3_nt
-	TRBV15	TRBJ1-2	-	CATSRGADLSYGYTF	TGTGCCACCAGCAGAGGGGCAGATCTTTCCTATGGCTACACCTTC
TRBD2	TRBV5-6	TRBJ2-3	-	CASSLAVEIAGGLTDTQYF	TGTGCCAGCAGCTTGGCGGTGGAAATAGCGGGAGGCCTCACAGATACGCAGTATTTT
-	TRBV6-5	TRBJ2-2	-	CASSPRGHTTGELFF	TGTGCCAGCAGTCCGCGGGGGCACACCACCGGGGAGCTGTTTTTT
-	TRBV7-3	TRBJ1-3	-	CASSVDSNSGNTIYF	TGTGCCAGCAGCGTCGACAGTAACTCTGGAAACACCATATATTTT
TRBD1	TRBV29-1	TRBJ2-5	-	CSVGKGATGETQYF	TGCAGCGTCGGTAAGGGGGCCACGGGAGAGACCCAGTACTTC
TRBD2	TRBV4-2	TRBJ2-1	-	CASSQVIAGDNEQFF	TGTGCCAGCAGCCAAGTAATTGCGGGAGACAATGAGCAGTTCTTC
TRBD1	TRBV6-5	TRBJ2-7	few	CASSPSGTGLHEQYF	TGTGCCAGCAGTCCCTCCGGGACAGGGCTCCACGAGCAGTACTTC
-	TRBV5-1	TRBJ1-5	-	CASSLAPEIQPQHF	TGCGCCAGCAGCTTGGCCCCGGAGATTCAGCCCCAGCATTTT
TRBD2	TRBV5-1	TRBJ2-2	once	CASSPLAVNTGELFF	TGCGCCAGCAGCCCTCTAGCGGTGAACACCGGGGAGCTGTTTTTT
-	TRBV6-1	TRBJ2-5	-	CASSKLLEGGETQYF	TGTGCCAGCAGTAAACTTTTGGAGGGGGGGGAGACCCAGTACTTC
-	TRBV6-1	TRBJ1-4	once	CASTEGGLGEKLFF	TGTGCCAGCACCGAGGGGGGGCTCGGTGAAAAACTGTTTTTT
TRBD2	TRBV4-2	TRBJ2-1	-	CASRQSGTSGGIEQFF	TGTGCCAGCAGGCAATCCGGGACTAGCGGGGGGATTGAGCAGTTCTTC
-	TRBV6-6	TRBJ2-3	-	CASSYLGGYSTDTQYF	TGTGCCAGCAGTTACTTGGGAGGCTATAGCACAGATACGCAGTATTTT
TRBD1	TRBV4-2	TRBJ2-4	-	CASKSGGAKNIQYF	TGTGCCAGCAAATCAGGGGGAGCCAAAAACATTCAGTACTTC
-	TRBV5-1	TRBJ1-3	-	CASSFFGGQDSGNTIYF	TGCGCCAGCAGCTTCTTCGGAGGCCAAGACTCTGGAAACACCATATATTTT
TRBD1	TRBV6-5	TRBJ2-7	-	CASSSRDRGQYEQYF	TGTGCCAGCAGTTCCCGAGACAGGGGGCAGTACGAGCAGTACTTC
TRBD2	TRBV29-1	TRBJ2-1	-	CSGIASGTEQFF	TGCAGCGGCATTGCTAGCGGCACTGAGCAGTTCTTC
-	TRBV5-6	TRBJ1-5	-	CASSLGSLNNQPQHF	TGTGCCAGCAGCTTGGGGAGCCTAAACAATCAGCCCCAGCATTTT
-	TRBV16	TRBJ1-5	few	CASSQSADPGNQPQHF	TGTGCCAGCAGCCAATCGGCCGATCCCGGCAATCAGCCCCAGCATTTT
TRBD1	TRBV2	TRBJ2-2	few	CASKGQGPGELFF	TGTGCCAGCAAGGGACAGGGGCCCGGGGAGCTGTTTTTT
TRBD1	TRBV4-1	TRBJ2-5	-	CASSQAVRDRSFARQETQYF	TGCGCCAGCAGCCAAGCCGTTCGGGACAGGTCTTTCGCCCGCCAAGAGACCCAGTACTTC
-	TRBV5-1	TRBJ2-7	few	CASSLGGSGYEQYF	TGCGCCAGCAGCTTGGGAGGGTCAGGCTACGAGCAGTACTTC
TRBD2	TRBV18	TRBJ2-7	-	CASSPGTGGRAFTYEQYF	TGTGCCAGCTCACCTGGTACTGGCGGGAGGGCCTTCACCTACGAGCAGTACTTC
-	TRBV5-3	TRBJ1-2	-	CAGNRGEGYGYTF	TGTGCCGGAAACCGGGGGGAGGGCTATGGCTACACCTTC
-	TRBV5-1	TRBJ2-5	-	CASSPAGETQYF	TGCGCCAGCAGCCCGGCCGGGGAGACCCAGTACTTC
TRBD1	TRBV11-2	TRBJ1-2	-	CASRPNRGPANYGYTF	TGTGCCAGCAGGCCAAACAGGGGGCCGGCTAACTATGGCTACACCTTC
-	TRBV27	TRBJ2-6	-	CASTSGNGANVLTF	TGTGCCAGCACTTCGGGGAATGGGGCCAACGTCCTGACTTTC
TRBD2	TRBV7-2	TRBJ2-5	-	CASSFGGVETQYF	TGTGCCAGCAGCTTCGGGGGGGTCGAGACCCAGTACTTC
-	TRBV18	TRBJ2-5	-	CASSPVSQETQYF	TGTGCCAGCTCCCCTGTCTCCCAAGAGACCCAGTACTTC
-	TRBV5-6	TRBJ1-3	-	CASSLGRDRNTIYF	TGTGCCAGCAGCTTGGGCAGGGACAGAAACACCATATATTTT
TRBD1	TRBV2	TRBJ1-2	-	CASSWGQGGGYTF	TGTGCCAGCAGTTGGGGACAGGGGGGTGGCTACACCTTC
-	TRBV6-5	TRBJ1-5	few	CASSYQSNQPQHF	TGTGCCAGCAGTTACCAAAGCAATCAGCCCCAGCATTTT
TRBD1	TRBV6-1	TRBJ2-1	few	CASSGGTGAYNEQFF	TGTGCCAGCAGTGGTGGGACAGGGGCCTACAATGAGCAGTTCTTC
-	TRBV19	TRBJ1-2	-	CASSIQGRGGYTF	TGTGCCAGTAGTATTCAGGGGCGTGGTGGCTACACCTTC
-	TRBV19	TRBJ1-5	-	CASSIDLNSGPLGEPQHF	TGTGCCAGTAGTATAGATCTCAATTCGGGCCCGCTGGGAGAGCCCCAGCATTTT
TRBD1	TRBV5-1	TRBJ2-5	-	CASSKRDRVRETQYF	TGCGCCAGCAGCAAACGGGACAGGGTAAGGGAGACCCAGTACTTC
TRBD2	TRBV28	TRBJ2-3	-	CASTPGGGTDTQYF	TGTGCCAGCACCCCCGGGGGGGGCACAGATACGCAGTATTTT
TRBD1	TRBV27	TRBJ2-7	-	CASSLSRTGTEQYF	TGTGCCAGCAGTTTATCTCGGACAGGGACCGAGCAGTACTTC
-	TRBV6-5	TRBJ2-5	few	CASSPTGLGETQYF	TGTGCCAGCAGTCCAACCGGGTTAGGAGAGACCCAGTACTTC
-	TRBV2	TRBJ2-7	-	CASSDTGFYEQYF	TGTGCCAGCAGTGATACAGGGTTCTACGAGCAGTACTTC
-	TRBV2	TRBJ1-1	-	CASNVYSGAEAFF	TGTGCCAGCAATGTATATTCGGGGGCTGAAGCTTTCTTT
-	TRBV7-2	TRBJ1-1	-	CASSLDLRGIEAFF	TGTGCCAGCAGCTTAGATCTGCGGGGGATTGAAGCTTTCTTT
TRBD1	TRBV28	TRBJ2-6	-	CASGDRGPGANVLTF	TGTGCCAGCGGCGACAGGGGACCTGGGGCCAACGTCCTGACTTTC
-	TRBV5-1	TRBJ2-7	-	CASSPDPAGEQYF	TGCGCCAGCAGCCCGGACCCGGCGGGTGAGCAGTACTTC
TRBD2	TRBV11-2	TRBJ2-3	-	CASSFAGLPTRTDTQYF	TGTGCCAGCAGCTTCGCGGGACTACCGACCCGCACAGATACGCAGTATTTT
TRBD1	TRBV19	TRBJ2-3	-	CASQGAGDTQYF	TGTGCCAGCCAGGGGGCCGGAGATACGCAGTATTTT
-	TRBV4-1	TRBJ1-3	once	CASSQGPTTGNTIYF	TGCGCCAGCAGCCAAGGCCCCACCACAGGAAACACCATATATTTT
TRBD1	TRBV18	TRBJ1-1	-	CASSPLTGGEPEAFF	TGTGCCAGCTCACCTCTAACAGGGGGCGAACCTGAAGCTTTCTTT
-	TRBV5-1	TRBJ2-7	-	CASSLGTVSYEQYF	TGCGCCAGCAGCTTGGGAACAGTCTCCTACGAGCAGTACTTC
TRBD2	TRBV6-5	TRBJ2-5	-	CASSGSASGETQYF	TGTGCCAGCAGTGGTTCGGCTAGCGGGGAGACCCAGTACTTC